This T cell receptor beta chain came from a study of CD8+ T cells in alopecia areata. Study-wide background: Tofacitinib administration to treated patients was oral, at 5 to 10 mg twice daily. Tofacitinib dosing lasted 6 to 18 months, which was then followed by 6 months off drug. The study, taken as a whole, reports: Among the top 100, expanded CD8+ clones, as well as scalp clonality, were significantly decreased by tofacitinib.

cDNA prepared by RNA extraction and subsequent reverse transcription served as the template for sequencing. Assay used: immunoSEQ multiplex PCR; TCRdb lists only in-frame clones, some missing. The sample yields 75,000 to 85,000 clones, approximately 70% seen once. For this clone: Its antigen is undetermined.

As to treatment: oral pan-JAK inhibitor, 5-10 mg twice daily. Lesional scalp punch biopsies and peripheral blood came from alopecia areata patients. This clonotype was sampled from a human donor with alopecia areata. Here the sequenced sample was CD8+ T cells sorted from blood, taken at week 24, from a patient treated with tofacitinib.

The DNA for the CDR3 is TGTGCCAGCAGCCAAGTGGCATACGAGCAGTACTTC. Residues: CASSQVAYEQYF. This chain links TRBV14 with TRBJ2-7; D is unresolved. The CDR3 contains 12 residues. The germline V and J ends were trimmed by 1 base and 4 bases, with 5 bases remaining between them. Per the germline V gene, CDR1 is SGHDN and CDR2 is FVKESK.